This T cell receptor beta chain was observed in a study of blood T cell repertoires in COVID-19 (dated by TCRdb to about 2020). General notes on the study: Samples from collaborators originated in the United States, Italy and Spain and spanned both the acute and convalescent phases of COVID-19. The prospective study material was composed of cDNA or gDNA derived from T cells, B-cell-depleted T cells, or PBMCs. Where available, HLA class I and class II types were obtained from metadata supplied by the sample provider rather than from assay-based typing. A de-identified subject ID, COVID-19 status, age in years and sex were almost always included in the sample metadata. Subjects who had been exposed to COVID-19, were actively infected with it, or had recovered from it provided the deeply sampled blood TCRbeta repertoires that made up the dataset. Samples came from the ongoing ImmuneRACE study (first 160 participants) plus 1,254 subjects from 6 global collaborators. A freely available public database, intended as a resource for researchers studying the immune response to SARS-CoV-2, is where the repertoires were released.

Whole blood was collected in K2EDTA tubes by collaborating institutions according to the institutions' own protocols. For TCRbeta analysis, collaborators shipped samples as frozen whole blood, isolated PBMCs, or DNA extracted from either of those sample types. A note on this clone: Its antigen is not yet known. Base qualities are not recorded, but no much larger clone differs from it by a single base.

TCRbeta CDR3 regions were amplified from genomic DNA by means of the immunoSEQ Assay, a bias-controlled multiplex PCR. The authors' analysis ran thus. Within the assay, amplification of reference gene primers was used to estimate how many nucleated cells each sample contained. To quantify the absolute abundance of each unique TCRbeta CDR3 rearrangement, sequence reads were collapsed and filtered. For each sample, productive Simpson clonality was calculated as the square root of Simpson's diversity index across productive rearrangements. TCRdb mirrors the immuneACCESS table, restricted to in-frame sequences. Some clones are absent from its copies; in checked studies, under half trace to an unresolved V gene, and the reason for the others is unknown. V and J calls plus clone size are reproduced from that table; the DNA served to infer D and trimming. The sample includes under 500,000 clones, with 75% to 90% observed a single time. The ten biggest clones cover about 4.5% of the sample.

Results the study describes overall, beyond this receptor: The quantity of clinical and demographic metadata differed by source and by participant and was supplied without curation.

In the germline V gene, CDR1 corresponds to SNHLY and CDR2 to FYNNEI. From its cysteine to its phenylalanine, the CDR3 spans 12 amino acids. Only CDR3 DNA remains: 36 bases, in frame from the first base. V was cut back by 3 bases and J by 5 bases, leaving a gap of 8 bases between them. The V and J genes are TRBV2 and TRBJ2-7; no D segment can be confidently identified. The receptor's source is a woman under 40 with acute or convalescent COVID-19. Sequencing was carried out using peripheral blood. In nucleotides, the sequence is TGTGCCAGCAGTGAGACGGGTCACGAGCAGTACTTC. It codes for CASSETGHEQYF.